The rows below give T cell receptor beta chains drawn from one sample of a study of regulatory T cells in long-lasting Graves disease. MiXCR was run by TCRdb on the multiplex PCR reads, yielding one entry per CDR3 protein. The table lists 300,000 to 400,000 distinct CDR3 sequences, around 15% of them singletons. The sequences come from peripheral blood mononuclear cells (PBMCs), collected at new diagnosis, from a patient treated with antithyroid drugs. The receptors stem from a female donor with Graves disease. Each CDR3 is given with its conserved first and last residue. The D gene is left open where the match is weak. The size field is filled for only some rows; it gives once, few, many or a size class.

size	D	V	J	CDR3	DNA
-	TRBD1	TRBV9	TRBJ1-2	CASSSRGQGNYGYTF	TGTGCCAGCAGCTCCAGAGGACAGGGCAACTATGGCTACACCTTC
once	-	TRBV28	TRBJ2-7	CASSRDSAGTRRGEQYF	TGTGCCAGCAGTCGCGATTCGGCCGGGACCCGTCGGGGAGAGCAGTACTTC
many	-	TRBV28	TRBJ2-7	CASSLMRTPYEQYF	TGTGCCAGCAGTTTAATGAGAACCCCCTACGAGCAGTACTTC
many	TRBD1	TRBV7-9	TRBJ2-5	CASSAGTGGPETQYF	TGTGCCAGCAGCGCCGGGACAGGGGGCCCAGAGACCCAGTACTTC
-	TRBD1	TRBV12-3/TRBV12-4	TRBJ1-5	CASTQGGVDRVKGYQPQHF	TGTGCCAGCACCCAAGGAGGGGTGGACAGGGTAAAAGGGTATCAGCCCCAGCATTTT
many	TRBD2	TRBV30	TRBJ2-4	CAWRGLANIQYF	TGTGCCTGGAGGGGACTAGCGAACATTCAGTACTTC
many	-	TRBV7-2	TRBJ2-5	CASSPAEETQYF	TGTGCCAGCAGCCCAGCCGAAGAGACCCAGTACTTC
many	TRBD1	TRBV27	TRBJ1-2	CASSLSGNDRVRGYTF	TGTGCCAGCAGTTTATCGGGAAACGACAGGGTCAGGGGCTACACCTTC
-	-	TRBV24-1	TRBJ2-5	CATSDAQGETQYF	TGTGCCACCAGTGATGCACAGGGAGAGACCCAGTACTTC
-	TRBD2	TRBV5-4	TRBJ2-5	CASSLGEVSGGAGETQYF	TGTGCCAGCAGCTTGGGAGAGGTTAGCGGGGGGGCCGGAGAGACCCAGTACTTC
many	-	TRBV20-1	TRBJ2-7	CSAQATSGGEQYF	TGCAGTGCTCAGGCAACCAGTGGTGGCGAGCAGTACTTC
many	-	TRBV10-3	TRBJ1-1	CAISELGPTNTEAFF	TGTGCCATCAGTGAGTTAGGACCGACGAACACTGAAGCTTTCTTT
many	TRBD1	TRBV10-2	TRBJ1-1	CASRGQGMNTEAFF	TGCGCCAGCAGGGGACAGGGGATGAACACTGAAGCTTTCTTT
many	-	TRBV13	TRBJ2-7	CASSRHPSEQYF	TGTGCCAGCAGCCGTCACCCGTCCGAGCAGTACTTC
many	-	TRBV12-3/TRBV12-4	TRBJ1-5	CASCPQGRNSNQPQHF	TGTGCCAGCTGCCCGCAGGGCAGAAATAGCAATCAGCCCCAGCATTTT
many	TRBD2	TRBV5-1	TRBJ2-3	CASSPDPSGTRDTQYF	TGCGCCAGCAGCCCGGATCCTAGCGGGACCAGGGATACGCAGTATTTT
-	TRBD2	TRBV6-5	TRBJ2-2	CASSYPSPGLAGGRPTGELFF	TGTGCCAGCAGCTACCCCTCACCGGGACTAGCGGGGGGGCGTCCCACCGGGGAGCTGTTTTTT
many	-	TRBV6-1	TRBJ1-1	CASIQGGNTEAFF	TGTGCCAGCATCCAGGGAGGGAACACTGAAGCTTTCTTT
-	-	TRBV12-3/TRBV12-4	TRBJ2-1	CASSTPGQGTYNEQFF	TGTGCCAGCAGTACCCCGGGGCAGGGCACCTACAATGAGCAGTTCTTC
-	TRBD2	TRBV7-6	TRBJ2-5	CASSPIRTSGRQETQYF	TGTGCCAGCAGCCCTATTCGGACTAGCGGGAGGCAAGAGACCCAGTACTTC
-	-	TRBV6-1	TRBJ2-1	CASGTQGTPWNEQFF	TGTGCCAGCGGTACGCAGGGCACCCCCTGGAATGAGCAGTTCTTC
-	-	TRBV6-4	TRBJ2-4	CASSYIKGITAKNIQYF	TGTGCCAGCAGTTACATTAAAGGGATAACGGCCAAAAACATTCAGTACTTC
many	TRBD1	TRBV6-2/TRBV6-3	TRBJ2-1	CASSPQDRANEQFF	TGTGCCAGCAGTCCACAGGACAGGGCGAATGAGCAGTTCTTC
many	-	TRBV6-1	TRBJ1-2	CASSVGGSGDYGYTF	TGTGCCAGCTCAGTCGGTGGGAGTGGGGACTATGGCTACACCTTC
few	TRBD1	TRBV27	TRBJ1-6	CASSFRLGDRGSNSPLHF	TGTGCCAGCAGTTTCCGGTTGGGGGACAGGGGTAGCAATTCACCCCTCCACTTT
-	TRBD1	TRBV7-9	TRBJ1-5	CAWSLDRDLTYSNQPQHF	TGTGCCTGGAGCCTCGACAGGGACCTTACCTATAGCAATCAGCCCCAGCATTTT
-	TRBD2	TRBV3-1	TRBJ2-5	CASSQEFSGLAGINQETQYF	TGTGCCAGCAGCCAAGAGTTCTCTGGCCTAGCGGGTATTAACCAAGAGACCCAGTACTTC
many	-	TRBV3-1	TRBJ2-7	CASSSGEIYEQYF	TGTGCCAGCAGCTCGGGTGAGATCTACGAGCAGTACTTC
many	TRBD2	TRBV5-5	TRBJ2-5	CASSLSGREETQYF	TGTGCCAGCAGCTTGTCCGGGAGGGAAGAGACCCAGTACTTC
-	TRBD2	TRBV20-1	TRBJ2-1	CSATRTSGSNEQFF	TGCAGTGCTACCCGGACTAGCGGGAGCAATGAGCAGTTCTTC
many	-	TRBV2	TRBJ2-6	CASKTGQYSGANVLTF	TGTGCCAGCAAAACTGGACAGTACTCTGGGGCCAACGTCCTGACTTTC
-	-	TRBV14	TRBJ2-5	CASSQVSLGETQYF	TGTGCCAGCAGCCAAGTGTCGTTAGGAGAGACCCAGTACTTC
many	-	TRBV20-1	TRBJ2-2	CSARGASLTGELFF	TGCAGTGCTAGGGGAGCTAGCCTCACCGGGGAGCTGTTTTTT
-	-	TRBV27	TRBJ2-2	CASQGTGNTGELFF	TGTGCCAGTCAAGGGACGGGGAACACCGGGGAGCTGTTTTTT
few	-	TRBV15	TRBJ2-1	CATSRDRGEQFF	TGTGCCACCAGCAGAGATCGGGGTGAGCAGTTCTTC
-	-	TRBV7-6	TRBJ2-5	CASSATGPMAGGGQYF	TGTGCCAGCAGCGCGACGGGACCCATGGCGGGTGGGGGCCAGTACTTC
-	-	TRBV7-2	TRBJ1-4	CASSSWAGGAGEKLFF	TGTGCCAGCAGCTCCTGGGCGGGGGGGGCCGGTGAAAAACTGTTTTTT
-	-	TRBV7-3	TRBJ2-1	CASSLISSARGYNEQFF	TGTGCCAGCAGCTTAATATCCTCAGCACGGGGGTACAATGAGCAGTTCTTC
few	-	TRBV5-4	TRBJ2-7	CASSFPGPYEQYF	TGTGCCAGCAGCTTCCCCGGACCCTACGAGCAGTACTTC
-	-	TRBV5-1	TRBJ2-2	CASSDQGVNTGELFF	TGCGCCAGCAGTGATCAGGGCGTGAACACCGGGGAGCTGTTTTTT
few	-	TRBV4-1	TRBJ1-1	CASSQEIGLWGPEAFF	TGCGCCAGCAGCCAAGAAATCGGGTTATGGGGTCCTGAAGCTTTCTTT
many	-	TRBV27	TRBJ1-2	CASSPTDSYYGYTF	TGTGCCAGCAGTCCCACCGACAGTTACTATGGCTACACCTTC
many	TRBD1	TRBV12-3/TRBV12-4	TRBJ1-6	CASRQGLSSPLHF	TGTGCCAGCAGACAGGGGTTAAGTTCACCCCTCCACTTT
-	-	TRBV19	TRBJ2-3	CASSPLRGLTDTQYF	TGTGCCAGTAGTCCCCTGAGAGGGCTCACAGATACGCAGTATTTT
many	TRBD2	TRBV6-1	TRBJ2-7	CASSPRPGTSGRVYEQYF	TGTGCCAGCAGTCCCCGTCCCGGGACTAGCGGGAGGGTATACGAGCAGTACTTC
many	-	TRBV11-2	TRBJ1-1	CASSLDPGPNTEAFF	TGTGCCAGCAGCTTAGATCCAGGGCCTAACACTGAAGCTTTCTTT
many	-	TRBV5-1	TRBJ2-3	CASSLATRVSSTDTQYF	TGCGCCAGCAGCTTGGCCACCAGGGTATCTAGCACAGATACGCAGTATTTT
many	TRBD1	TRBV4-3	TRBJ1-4	CASSLRGTGRVQDEKLFF	TGCGCCAGCAGCCTCAGGGGGACAGGAAGGGTTCAGGATGAAAAACTGTTTTTT
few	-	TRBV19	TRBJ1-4	CASRNRDAGGKLFF	TGTGCCAGTAGGAACCGGGACGCTGGGGGAAAACTGTTTTTT
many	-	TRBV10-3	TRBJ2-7	CAISETVTISYEQYF	TGTGCCATCAGTGAAACAGTCACCATCTCCTACGAGCAGTACTTC
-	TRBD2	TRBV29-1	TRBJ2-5	CSVEDLGLAGAGFAETQYF	TGCAGCGTTGAAGATCTGGGACTAGCGGGAGCTGGATTTGCAGAGACCCAGTACTTC
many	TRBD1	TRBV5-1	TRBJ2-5	CASSLLRTGEETQYF	TGCGCCAGCAGCCTACTGAGGACAGGGGAAGAGACCCAGTACTTC
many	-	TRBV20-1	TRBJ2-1	CSATEGSQTYNEQFF	TGCAGTGCTACAGAAGGGAGTCAAACCTACAATGAGCAGTTCTTC